This T cell receptor beta chain was sequenced for a study of a mutant IDH1 vaccine in newly diagnosed glioma. Documented time point: week 23, last vaccination. The content of each vaccine dose was 300 ug of mutant IDH1 20-mer peptide, and topical imiquimod accompanied it. The astrocytomas were IDH1-mutant, ATRX-negative, and WHO grade 3 or 4. The table came from immunoSEQ multiplex PCR; TCRdb's copy has only in-frame clones and leaves some out. Counted here are some 20,000 clones, around 82% occurring once; the ten biggest clones make up around 14%. On this clone itself: The antigen remains undetermined.

V was shortened by 5 bases and J by 0 bases, with 8 bases between the two germline ends. From germline, CDR1 is SGHTA and CDR2 FQGNSA. This CDR3 spans 14 amino acids. The TCR comes from a man aged 30 to 39 with glioma. The material was PBMCs, obtained from a glioma patient whose treatment included an IDH1 peptide vaccine. The chain employs TRBV7-2 and TRBJ2-1; D might be TRBD2 (5 bases). DNA for the CDR3: TGTGCCAGCAGCCTGGGGAGCTCCTACAATGAGCAGTTCTTC. Its translation is CASSLGSSYNEQFF.